The subject of this entry is one TCR beta chain. The germline V gene has CDR1 LGHNA and CDR2 YSLEER. The CDR3 extends over 15 amino acids. V lost 4 bases and J lost 0, with 9 bases in between. TCRdb's copy holds only in-frame clones and misses some; the assay was immunoSEQ multiplex PCR. The table includes under 250,000 clones, more than 70% detected once. The record originates from a study of blood T cell repertoires in COVID-19. About the research overall: The analysed material was cDNA or gDNA that came from T cells, B-cell-depleted T cells, or PBMCs.

The sample was peripheral blood. This TCR derives from an elderly man with acute or convalescent COVID-19. This sequence joins TRBV4-3 and TRBJ1-4; D is uncertain. The DNA for the CDR3 is TGCGCCAGCAGCCGAGACCCCGCAACTAATGAAAAACTGTTTTTT. It encodes CASSRDPATNEKLFF.